The rows below give T cell receptor beta chains drawn from one sample of a study of a mutant IDH1 vaccine in newly diagnosed glioma. What these receptors recognize is not known. Profiling relied on immunoSEQ multiplex PCR, and the TCRdb table lists in-frame clones only, not all of them. The sample lists 45,000 to 55,000 clones, about 77% occurring once. The sequencing used PBMCs, collected from a glioma patient whose treatment included an IDH1 peptide vaccine. The receptors shown here come from a woman between 35 and 50 years old with glioma. Each CDR3 is given with its conserved first and last residue. A D gene is named only where the DNA matches it firmly. The size of a clone is reported for some rows only, either as once, few or many, or as a class for expanded clones.

V gene	J gene	D gene	clone size	CDR3 DNA	CDR3 protein
TRBV27	TRBJ1-1	-	-	TGTGCCAGCAGTCTAATGCGGGGGCCCATGAACACTGAAGCTTTCTTT	CASSLMRGPMNTEAFF
TRBV2	TRBJ1-1	-	-	TGTGCCAGCAGAGAACAGTCGAACACTGAAGCTTTCTTT	CASREQSNTEAFF
TRBV18	TRBJ1-6	-	-	TGTGCCAGCTCACCTGCAGGGGTGGTGAATTCACCCCTCCACTTT	CASSPAGVVNSPLHF
TRBV29-1	TRBJ1-1	-	few	TGCAGCGTTGAAGATGACACTGAAGCTTTCTTT	CSVEDDTEAFF
TRBV18	TRBJ1-1	TRBD1	few	TGTGCCAGCTCACGCGGGACAGGGAACACTGAAGCTTTCTTT	CASSRGTGNTEAFF
TRBV5-4	TRBJ1-6	-	few	TGTGCCAGCAGCTTAAAGGGAACAGCCGATTCACCCCTCCACTTT	CASSLKGTADSPLHF
TRBV5-1	TRBJ1-3	-	once	TGCGCCAGCAGCGCCTGGGAGGAGGAAAACACCATATATTTT	CASSAWEEENTIYF
TRBV5-1	TRBJ2-7	TRBD1	-	TGCGCCAGCAGCTTTCACAGGGGCGAGCAGTACTTC	CASSFHRGEQYF
TRBV2	TRBJ2-3	TRBD2	-	TGTGCCAGCTGTCAGGGACTAGCGCAAAATACGCAGTATTTT	CASCQGLAQNTQYF
TRBV10-3	TRBJ2-2	TRBD2	-	TGTGCCATCAGTGAGTCGGGACTAGCGGGGGCGGGACTCCAGGAGCTGTTTTTT	CAISESGLAGAGLQELFF
TRBV5-1	TRBJ1-1	TRBD1	few	TGCGCCAGCAGCTTGGAGACCGGGACAGGGAACACTGAAGCTTTCTTT	CASSLETGTGNTEAFF
TRBV29-1	TRBJ1-2	TRBD1	-	TGCAGCGTCCGGACAGGGGTGAATGGCTACACCTTC	CSVRTGVNGYTF
TRBV6-6	TRBJ1-3	-	few	TGTGCCAGCAGTTACGGGGGTACCATATATTTT	CASSYGGTIYF
TRBV30	TRBJ2-1	-	-	TGTGCCTGGAGAAGGCTAGCCTACAATGAGCAGTTCTTC	CAWRRLAYNEQFF
TRBV10-3	TRBJ1-2	-	-	TGTGCCATCAGGATACAGGGAAGCTATGGCTACACCTTC	CAIRIQGSYGYTF
TRBV7-7	TRBJ2-3	-	-	TGTGCTAGCAGCTTAGCCCTTGGGGGGGGGCCCTTGGATACGCAGTATTTT	CASSLALGGGPLDTQYF
TRBV6-1	TRBJ2-3	-	few	TGTGCCAGCACAATCCCTAGCACAGATACGCAGTATTTT	CASTIPSTDTQYF
TRBV4-3	TRBJ1-4	-	-	TGCGCCAGCAGCCAAGATCCGCCCCTCAGGGACTGGGAGCATGAAAAACTGTTTTTT	CASSQDPPLRDWEHEKLFF
TRBV5-1	TRBJ2-7	TRBD1	-	TGCGCCAGCAGCTTGGGGGGGACAGTACCCTACGAGCAGTACTTC	CASSLGGTVPYEQYF
TRBV6-1	TRBJ2-7	-	few	TGTGCCAGCAGTGAAGATGTGGGGGCCTCCTACGAGCAGTACTTC	CASSEDVGASYEQYF
TRBV7-9	TRBJ2-2	TRBD1	-	TGTGCCAGCAGCTTAAGAGGGGACAGGGGACATCCTAACACCGGGGAGCTGTTTTTT	CASSLRGDRGHPNTGELFF
TRBV5-6	TRBJ2-3	-	-	TGTGCCAGCAGCACCGCATTCGATTTTTCTAGCACAGATACGCAGTATTTT	CASSTAFDFSSTDTQYF
TRBV7-7	TRBJ1-4	TRBD1	-	TGTGCTAGCAGCCCAGGGGGACGCACGACAACTAATGAAAAACTGTTTTTT	CASSPGGRTTTNEKLFF
TRBV28	TRBJ2-7	TRBD1	-	TGTGCCAGCAGTTTGCCCCCACAGGGGATCTACGAGCAGTACTTC	CASSLPPQGIYEQYF
TRBV6-5	TRBJ2-5	TRBD2	-	TGTGCCAGCAGTTCAGGGAGGGTAGGGACCCAGTACTTC	CASSSGRVGTQYF
TRBV5-4	TRBJ2-3	-	once	TGTGCCAGCAGACCCCGGGACACAAGCACAGATACGCAGTATTTT	CASRPRDTSTDTQYF